A selection of T cell receptor beta chains follows, all from one sample in a study of STAT5B mutations in CD4+ large granular lymphocyte leukemia. TCRdb's copy holds only in-frame clones and misses some; the assay was immunoSEQ multiplex PCR. The repertoire includes about 21,000 clones, 60% to 80% of them detected once, and about 4% sits in the top ten. The sequenced sample consisted of CD4+ T cells from blood buffy coats. The source is a human donor in good health. CDR3s include the opening cysteine and the closing phenylalanine or tryptophan.

TRBJ1-3 TRBV10-3 CAVGGSSGNTIYF
TRBJ2-5 TRBV18 CASSPYGPPKETQYF
TRBJ2-3 TRBV19 CASSIRFPREVGDTQYF
TRBJ2-1 TRBV5-4 CASSPGLAGTTEQFF
TRBJ2-3 TRBV11-2 CASSLLGWDTQYF
TRBJ2-7 TRBV2 CATTKIGDEQYF
TRBJ1-3 TRBV6-5 CASSYSAAGSGNTIYF
TRBJ1-2 TRBV10-3 CAISVTSETSYGYTF
TRBJ2-7 TRBV28 CASSFGTGYEQYF
TRBJ2-1 TRBV6-1 CASSGGLASRRDNEQFF
TRBJ1-1 TRBV5-1 CASSREGLTEAFF
TRBJ2-3 TRBV7-9 CASSLAVPLQNTQYF
TRBJ2-3 TRBV6-4 CASSVVAGGGDTQYF
TRBJ2-5 TRBV10-3 CAISVAGGETQYF
TRBJ2-2 TRBV25-1 CASSEGLANTGELFF
TRBJ2-2 TRBV2 CASRSQGRTGELFF
TRBJ2-2 TRBV10-1 CASSETGELFF
TRBJ2-7 TRBV21-1 CASSILTGTGYEQYF
TRBJ2-1 TRBV29-1 CSVEVVLSYNEQFF
TRBJ2-2 TRBV10-1 CASSEGANTGELFF
TRBJ1-2 TRBV7-6 CASSLTPDRGYGYTF
TRBJ2-5 TRBV5-1 CASSWGLAVQETQYF
TRBJ2-3 TRBV2 CASTTSGRDTDTQYF
TRBJ2-1 TRBV10-1 CASSGIVAGADYNEQFF
TRBJ2-7 TRBV15 CATSRAGAGAYEQYF
TRBJ2-3 TRBV4-1 CASSALGGSGLDTQYF